The clone carrying this T cell receptor beta chain showed up just a few times. This entry belongs to a study of Graves' ophthalmopathy and Graves' hyperthyroidism. Trimming cost V 2 bases and J 2 bases, with 9 bases left between them. This CDR3 is built from 14 residues. The authors amplified TCR beta CDR3 regions from RNA transcripts. HTBI primers served in a first-round RT-PCR, which a second-round multiplex PCR followed. TCRdb recomputed calls from the multiplex PCR reads with MiXCR, one row per CDR3 protein. The data contain hundreds of thousands of distinct CDR3 sequences, around a fifth of them singletons.

The source is a woman in her late teens or twenties with stable Graves' hyperthyroidism. What was sequenced was peripheral blood. The chain couples TRBV12-3 or TRBV12-4 to TRBJ1-2, with D uncertain. This CDR3 is CASSLPGENYGYTF. CDR3 nucleotides: TGTGCCAGCAGTTTACCAGGAGAGAACTATGGCTACACCTTC.